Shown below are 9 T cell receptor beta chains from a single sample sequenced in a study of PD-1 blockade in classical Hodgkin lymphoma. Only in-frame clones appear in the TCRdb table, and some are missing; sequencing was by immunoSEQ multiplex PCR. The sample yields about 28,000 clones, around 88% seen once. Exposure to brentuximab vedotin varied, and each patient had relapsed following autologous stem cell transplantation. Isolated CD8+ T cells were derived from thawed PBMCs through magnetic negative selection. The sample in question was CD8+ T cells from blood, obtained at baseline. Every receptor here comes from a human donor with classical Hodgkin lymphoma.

Written as DNA, the CDR3 is TGTGCCAGCAGCAGCGGACAGGGGCCTTACTATGGCTACACCTTC. It encodes CASSSGQGPYYGYTF. The rearrangement joins TRBV14 to TRBJ1-2; 9 nucleotides agree with TRBD1. The CDR3 contains 15 residues. Trimming at V came to 5 bases and at J to 3 bases, leaving 7 bases not matched to a gene. The germline V gene encodes CDR1 SGHDN and CDR2 FVKESK. The whole variable domain, filled in from reference TRBV14 and TRBJ1-2, reads EAGVTQFPSHSVIEKGQTVTLRCDPISGHDNLYWYRRVMGKEIKFLLHFVKESKQDESGMPNNRFLAERTGGTYSTLKVQPAELEDSGVYFCASSSGQGPYYGYTFGSGTRLTVV.

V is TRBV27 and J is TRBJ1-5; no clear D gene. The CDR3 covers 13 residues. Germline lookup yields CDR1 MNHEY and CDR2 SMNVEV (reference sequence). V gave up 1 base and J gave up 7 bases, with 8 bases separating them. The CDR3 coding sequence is TGTGCCAGCAGTTTATGGGCAGGACAGCCCCAGCATTTT. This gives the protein CASSLWAGQPQHF.

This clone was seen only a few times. The CDR3 region has the DNA TGTGCCAGCAGCCAAGGGGGACAGCCCCAGCATTTT. Protein sequence: CASSQGGQPQHF. V is TRBV4-2 and J is TRBJ1-5; D gene uncertain. The CDR3 length is 12 residues. Germline CDR1 is LGHNA and CDR2 is YNFKEQ. The V gene lost 1 base and the J gene lost 7 bases, with 5 bases spanning the gap.

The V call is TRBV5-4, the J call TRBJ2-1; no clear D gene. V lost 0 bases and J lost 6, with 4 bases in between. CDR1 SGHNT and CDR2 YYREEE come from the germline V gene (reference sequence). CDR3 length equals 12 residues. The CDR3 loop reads CASSLDINEQFF. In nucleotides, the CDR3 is TGTGCCAGCAGCTTGGACATCAATGAGCAGTTCTTC.

The CDR3 spells CASSRTPGTRLTDTQYF. Here the CDR3 DNA reads TGTGCCAGTAGTAGAACTCCCGGGACTAGGCTCACAGATACGCAGTATTTT. The chain recombines TRBV19 with TRBJ2-3, with 8 positions matching TRBD2. V trimming: 4 bases; J trimming: 2 bases; junction bases outside the gene matches: 11. The length of the CDR3 is 17 residues. The germline V gene has CDR1 LNHDA and CDR2 SQIVND (reference sequence). The complete variable domain, with remaining parts taken from reference TRBV19 and TRBJ2-3, reads DGGITQSPKYLFRKEGQNVTLSCEQNLNHDAMYWYRQDPGQGLRLIYYSQIVNDFQKGDIAEGYSVSREKKESFPLTVTSAQKNPTAFYLCASSRTPGTRLTDTQYFGPGTRLTVL.

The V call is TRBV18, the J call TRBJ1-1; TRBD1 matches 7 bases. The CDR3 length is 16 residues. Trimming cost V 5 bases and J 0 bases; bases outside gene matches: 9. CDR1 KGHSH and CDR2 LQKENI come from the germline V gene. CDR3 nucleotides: TGTGCCAGCTCAGACACTGGACAGGCTATGAACACTGAAGCTTTCTTT. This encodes CASSDTGQAMNTEAFF.

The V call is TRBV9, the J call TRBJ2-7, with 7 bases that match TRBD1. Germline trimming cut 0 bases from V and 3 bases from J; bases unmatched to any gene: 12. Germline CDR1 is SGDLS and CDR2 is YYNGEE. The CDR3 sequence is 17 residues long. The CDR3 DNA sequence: TGTGCCAGCAGCGTAGTTCCCCGACAGGGCCTTCTCTACGAGCAGTACTTC. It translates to CASSVVPRQGLLYEQYF.

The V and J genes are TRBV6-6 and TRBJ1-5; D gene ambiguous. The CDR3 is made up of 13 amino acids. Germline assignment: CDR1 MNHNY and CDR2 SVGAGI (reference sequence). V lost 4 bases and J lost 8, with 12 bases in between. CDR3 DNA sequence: TGTGCCAGCAGTTTTTCGACGATGGAGCCCCAGCATTTT. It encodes CASSFSTMEPQHF.

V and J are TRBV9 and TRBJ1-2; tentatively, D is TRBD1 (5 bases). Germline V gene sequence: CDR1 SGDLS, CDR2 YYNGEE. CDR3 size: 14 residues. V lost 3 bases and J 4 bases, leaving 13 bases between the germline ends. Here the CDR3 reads CASSGPRGAYGYTF. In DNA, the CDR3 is TGTGCCAGCAGCGGTCCAAGGGGAGCCTATGGCTACACCTTC.